A single sample is the source of the 5 T cell receptor beta chains below, sequenced in a study of OX40 agonist ivuxolimab in advanced cancers. The library was built by means of the immunoSEQ multiplex PCR assay. The table comes from immuneACCESS by way of TCRdb, which keeps in-frame sequences with V and J called. Part of the clones is missing from these tables; in studies checked, under half for an unresolved V gene and the rest for unknown reasons. The sample table holds almost 20,000 clones, of which 80% to 90% were seen once. The ten largest clones represent 21% of the sample. Sequences were derived from CD4+ or CD8+ T cells sorted from blood, sampled in a trial of the OX40 agonist ivuxolimab. Source of these receptors: an adult with an advanced solid tumor such as melanoma, head and neck, liver or kidney cancer.

This chain uses TRBV19 with TRBJ2-1, with 8 bases lining up with TRBD2. CDR1 is LNHDA and CDR2 is SQIVND in the germline V gene (reference sequence). Unmatched junction bases numbered 13, after V lost 6 bases and J lost 9 bases. This CDR3 spans 15 amino acids. In nucleotides, the CDR3 is TGTGCCAGTAGGGTTGCGGGGGGCGTATGGGGTGAGCAGTTCTTC. This sequence encodes CASRVAGGVWGEQFF.

The chain is built from TRBV6-5 and TRBJ1-1; D gene uncertain. Germline-derived CDR1 and CDR2 are MNHEY and SVGAGI. The CDR3 is 14 residues long. V was cut by 5 bases and J by 0 bases, with 10 bases left in between. This CDR3 is CASSTPHVNTEAFF. As DNA, the CDR3 is TGTGCCAGCAGTACCCCACATGTGAACACTGAAGCTTTCTTT.

The V and J genes are TRBV15 and TRBJ1-1; D unresolved. The CDR3 consists of 15 residues. Trimming stripped 3 bases from V and 4 bases from J, with 15 bases between. Germline V gene sequence: CDR1 LNHNV, CDR2 YYDKDF (reference sequence). DNA for the CDR3: TGTGCCACCAGCAGCAGGAGAGCGTCGTTCACTGAAGCTTTCTTT. Translation gives CATSSRRASFTEAFF. The whole variable domain, filled in from reference TRBV15 and TRBJ1-1, reads DAMVIQNPRYQVTQFGKPVTLSCSQTLNHNVMYWYQQKSSQAPKLLFHYYDKDFNNEADTPDNFQSRRPNTSFCFLDIRSPGLGDTAMYLCATSSRRASFTEAFFGQGTRLTVV.

V is TRBV6-6 and J is TRBJ1-2; unclear D gene. From germline, CDR1 is MNHNY and CDR2 SVGAGI (reference sequence). V lost 10 bases and J 3 bases, leaving 12 bases between the germline ends. The CDR3 covers 12 residues. The CDR3 is CATRTAYYGYTF. The CDR3, as DNA: TGTGCCACCCGGACGGCGTACTATGGCTACACCTTC.

The CDR3 DNA follows: TGTGCCACCAGCAGCTCAGGGTGGGACAAGCCGTACAATGAGCAGTTCTTC. Translated, it gives CATSSSGWDKPYNEQFF. The V gene is TRBV15, the J gene TRBJ2-1, with D possibly matching TRBD1 (6 bases). Germline CDR1 LNHNV, CDR2 YYDKDF (reference sequence). CDR3 size: 17 residues. V dropped 3 bases and J dropped 4 bases, with 19 bases sitting between them.